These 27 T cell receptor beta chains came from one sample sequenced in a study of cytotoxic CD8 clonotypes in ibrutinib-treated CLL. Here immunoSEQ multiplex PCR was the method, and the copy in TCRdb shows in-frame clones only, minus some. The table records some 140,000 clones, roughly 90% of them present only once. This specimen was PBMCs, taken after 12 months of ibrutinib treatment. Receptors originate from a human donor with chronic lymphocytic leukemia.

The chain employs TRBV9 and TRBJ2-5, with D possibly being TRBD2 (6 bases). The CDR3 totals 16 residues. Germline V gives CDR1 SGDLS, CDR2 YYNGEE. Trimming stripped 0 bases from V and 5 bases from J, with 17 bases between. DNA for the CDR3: TGTGCCAGCAGCGTAGGAACCGGGACGGAGGGCGAGACCCAGTACTTC. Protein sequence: CASSVGTGTEGETQYF.

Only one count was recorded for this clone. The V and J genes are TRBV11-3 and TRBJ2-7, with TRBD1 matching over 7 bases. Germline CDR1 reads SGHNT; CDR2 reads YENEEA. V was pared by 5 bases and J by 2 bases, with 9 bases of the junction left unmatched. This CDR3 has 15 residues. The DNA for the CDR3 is TGTGCCAGCAGCCCGCGGACAGGCGCTACCTACGAGCAGTACTTC. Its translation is CASSPRTGATYEQYF.

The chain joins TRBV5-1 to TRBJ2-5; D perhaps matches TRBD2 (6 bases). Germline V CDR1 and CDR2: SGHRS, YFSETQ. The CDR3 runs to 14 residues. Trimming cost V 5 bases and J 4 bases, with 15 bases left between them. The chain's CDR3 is CASSSGRYLETQYF. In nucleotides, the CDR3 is TGCGCCAGCAGTTCCGGGAGATACCTAGAGACCCAGTACTTC.

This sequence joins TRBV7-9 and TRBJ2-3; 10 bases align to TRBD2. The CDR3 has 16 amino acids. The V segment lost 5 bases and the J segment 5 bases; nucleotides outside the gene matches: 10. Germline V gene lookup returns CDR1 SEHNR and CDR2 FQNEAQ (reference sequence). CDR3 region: CASSPVASGSQDTQYF. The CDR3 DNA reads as TGTGCCAGCAGCCCAGTGGCTAGCGGGAGTCAAGATACGCAGTATTTT.

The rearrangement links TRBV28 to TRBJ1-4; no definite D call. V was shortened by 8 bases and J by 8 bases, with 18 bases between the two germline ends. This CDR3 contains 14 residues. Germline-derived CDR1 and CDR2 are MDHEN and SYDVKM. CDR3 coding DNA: TGTGCCAGCGGGTCCTTTGAGGGAGGCGAAAAACTGTTTTTT. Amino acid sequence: CASGSFEGGEKLFF.

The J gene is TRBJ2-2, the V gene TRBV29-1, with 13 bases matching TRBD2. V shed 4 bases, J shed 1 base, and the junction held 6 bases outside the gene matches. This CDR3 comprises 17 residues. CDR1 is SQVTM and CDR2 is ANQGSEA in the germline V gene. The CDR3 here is CSVARTSGSLNTGELFF. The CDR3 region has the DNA TGCAGCGTTGCCAGGACTAGCGGGAGCTTGAACACCGGGGAGCTGTTTTTT.

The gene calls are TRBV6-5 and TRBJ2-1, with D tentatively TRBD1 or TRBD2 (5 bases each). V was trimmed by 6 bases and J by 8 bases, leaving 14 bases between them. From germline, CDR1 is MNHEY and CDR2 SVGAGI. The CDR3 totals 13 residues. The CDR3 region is CASSRRPGHEQFF. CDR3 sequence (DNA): TGTGCCAGCAGCCGGAGGCCGGGGCATGAGCAGTTCTTC.

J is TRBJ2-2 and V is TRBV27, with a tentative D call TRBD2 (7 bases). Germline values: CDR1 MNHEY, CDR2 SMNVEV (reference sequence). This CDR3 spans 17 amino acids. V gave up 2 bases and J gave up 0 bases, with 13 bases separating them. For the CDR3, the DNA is TGTGCCAGCAGTTTACGCGGGGGCTCAGCGAACACCGGGGAGCTGTTTTTT. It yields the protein CASSLRGGSANTGELFF.

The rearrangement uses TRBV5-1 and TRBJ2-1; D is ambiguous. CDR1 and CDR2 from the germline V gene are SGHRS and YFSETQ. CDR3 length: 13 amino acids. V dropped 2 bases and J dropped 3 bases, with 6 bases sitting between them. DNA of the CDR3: TGCGCCAGCAGCTTCTCGGGCTACAATGAGCAGTTCTTC. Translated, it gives CASSFSGYNEQFF.

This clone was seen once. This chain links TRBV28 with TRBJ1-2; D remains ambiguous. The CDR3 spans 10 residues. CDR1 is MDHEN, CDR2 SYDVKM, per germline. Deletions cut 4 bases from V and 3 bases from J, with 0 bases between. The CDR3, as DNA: TGTGCCAGCAGTTACTATGGCTACACCTTC. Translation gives CASSYYGYTF.

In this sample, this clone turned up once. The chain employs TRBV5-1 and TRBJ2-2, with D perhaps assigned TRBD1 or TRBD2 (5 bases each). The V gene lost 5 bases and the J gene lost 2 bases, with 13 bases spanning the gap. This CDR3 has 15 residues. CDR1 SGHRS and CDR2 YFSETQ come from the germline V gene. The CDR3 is CASSREGLNTGELFF. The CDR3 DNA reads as TGCGCCAGCAGTCGCGAGGGGCTCAACACCGGGGAGCTGTTTTTT.

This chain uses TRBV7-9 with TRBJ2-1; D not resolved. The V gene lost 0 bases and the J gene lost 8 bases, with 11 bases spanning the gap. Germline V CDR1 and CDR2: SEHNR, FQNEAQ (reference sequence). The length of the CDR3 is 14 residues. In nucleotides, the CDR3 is TGTGCCAGCAGCTTAGCGGGCCTCAGCTATGAGCAGTTCTTC. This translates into CASSLAGLSYEQFF.

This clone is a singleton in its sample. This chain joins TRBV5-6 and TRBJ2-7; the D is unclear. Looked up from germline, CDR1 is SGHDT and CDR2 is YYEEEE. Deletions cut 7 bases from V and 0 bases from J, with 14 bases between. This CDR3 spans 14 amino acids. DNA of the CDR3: TGTGCCAGCTACTTCCTTGGGGACTCCTACGAGCAGTACTTC. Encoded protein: CASYFLGDSYEQYF.

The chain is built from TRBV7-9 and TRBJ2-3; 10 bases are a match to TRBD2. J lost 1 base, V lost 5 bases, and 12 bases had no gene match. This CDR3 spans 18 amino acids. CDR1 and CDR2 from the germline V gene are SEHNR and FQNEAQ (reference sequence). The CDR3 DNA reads TGTGCCAGCAGCCTGTCAGCGGGAGGGCCGGGAGGCACAGATACGCAGTATTTT. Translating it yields CASSLSAGGPGGTDTQYF.

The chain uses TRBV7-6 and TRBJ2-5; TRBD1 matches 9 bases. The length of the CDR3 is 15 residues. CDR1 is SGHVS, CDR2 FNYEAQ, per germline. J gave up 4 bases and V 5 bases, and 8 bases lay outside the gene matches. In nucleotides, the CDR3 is TGTGCCAGCAGCGCCGCAGGACAGGGGAGAGAGACCCAGTACTTC. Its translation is CASSAAGQGRETQYF.

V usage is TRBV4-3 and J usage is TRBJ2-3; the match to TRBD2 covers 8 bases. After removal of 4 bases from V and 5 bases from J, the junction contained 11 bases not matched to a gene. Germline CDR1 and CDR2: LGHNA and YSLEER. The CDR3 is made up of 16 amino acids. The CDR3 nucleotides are TGCGCCAGCAGCCGGCCGGGAGGGCCCTCGGGAGATACGCAGTATTTT. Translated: CASSRPGGPSGDTQYF.

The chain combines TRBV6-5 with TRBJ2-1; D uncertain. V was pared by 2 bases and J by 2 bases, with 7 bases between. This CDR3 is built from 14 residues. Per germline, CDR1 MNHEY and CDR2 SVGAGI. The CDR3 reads CASSYGQAYNEQFF. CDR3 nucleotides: TGTGCCAGCAGTTACGGGCAGGCCTACAATGAGCAGTTCTTC.

CDR3 loop: CASSLYRDYEQYF. In nucleotides, the CDR3 is TGTGCCAGCAGCTTATACAGGGACTACGAGCAGTACTTC. V and J are TRBV11-3 and TRBJ2-7, with D possibly TRBD1 on 6 matching bases. V lost 2 bases and J lost 3, with 8 bases in between. CDR1 and CDR2 (germline): SGHNT, YENEEA. This CDR3 is 13 amino acids long.

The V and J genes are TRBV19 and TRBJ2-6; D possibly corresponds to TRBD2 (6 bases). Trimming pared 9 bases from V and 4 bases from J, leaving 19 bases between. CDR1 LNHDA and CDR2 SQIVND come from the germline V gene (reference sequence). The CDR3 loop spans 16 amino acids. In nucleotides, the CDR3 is TGTGCCAGCGGCCGGGAGCAGGTTCGGGGGGCCAACGTCCTGACTTTC. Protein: CASGREQVRGANVLTF.

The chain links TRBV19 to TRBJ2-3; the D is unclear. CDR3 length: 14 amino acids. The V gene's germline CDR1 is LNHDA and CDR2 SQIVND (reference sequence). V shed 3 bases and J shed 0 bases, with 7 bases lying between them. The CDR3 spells CASSMLPSTDTQYF. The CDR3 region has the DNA TGTGCCAGTAGTATGTTGCCTAGCACAGATACGCAGTATTTT. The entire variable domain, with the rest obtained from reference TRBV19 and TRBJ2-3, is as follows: DGGITQSPKYLFRKEGQNVTLSCEQNLNHDAMYWYRQDPGQGLRLIYYSQIVNDFQKGDIAEGYSVSREKKESFPLTVTSAQKNPTAFYLCASSMLPSTDTQYFGPGTRLTVL.

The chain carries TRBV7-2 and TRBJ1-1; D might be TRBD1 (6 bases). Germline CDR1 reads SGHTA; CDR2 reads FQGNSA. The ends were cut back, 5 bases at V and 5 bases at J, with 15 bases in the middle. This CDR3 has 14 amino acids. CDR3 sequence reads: CASSPRQARTEAFF. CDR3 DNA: TGTGCCAGCAGCCCTAGACAGGCGAGGACTGAAGCTTTCTTT.

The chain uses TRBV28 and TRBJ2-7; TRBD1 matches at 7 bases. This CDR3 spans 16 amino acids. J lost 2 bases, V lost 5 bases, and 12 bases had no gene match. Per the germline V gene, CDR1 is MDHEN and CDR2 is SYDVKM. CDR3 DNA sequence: TGTGCCAGCAGTCCCAGAAGGGGGACAGTGGCCTACGAGCAGTACTTC. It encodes CASSPRRGTVAYEQYF.

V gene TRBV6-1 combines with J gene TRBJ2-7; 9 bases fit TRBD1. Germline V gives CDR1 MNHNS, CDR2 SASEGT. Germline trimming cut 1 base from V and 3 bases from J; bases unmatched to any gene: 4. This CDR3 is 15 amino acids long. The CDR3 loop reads CASSEGTGVFYEQYF. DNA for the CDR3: TGTGCCAGCAGTGAAGGGACAGGGGTTTTCTACGAGCAGTACTTC.

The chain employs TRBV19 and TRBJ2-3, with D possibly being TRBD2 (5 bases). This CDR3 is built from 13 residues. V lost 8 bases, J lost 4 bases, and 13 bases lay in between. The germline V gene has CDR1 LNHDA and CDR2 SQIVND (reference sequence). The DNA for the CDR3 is TGTGCCAGTGGGTTCCGGGAATCAGATACGCAGTATTTT. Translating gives CASGFRESDTQYF.

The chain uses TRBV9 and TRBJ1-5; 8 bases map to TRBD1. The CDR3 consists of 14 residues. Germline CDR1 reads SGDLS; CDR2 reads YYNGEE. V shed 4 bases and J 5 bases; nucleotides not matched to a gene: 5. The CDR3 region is CASSKGQVDQPQHF. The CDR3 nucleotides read TGTGCCAGCAGCAAGGGACAGGTCGATCAGCCCCAGCATTTT.

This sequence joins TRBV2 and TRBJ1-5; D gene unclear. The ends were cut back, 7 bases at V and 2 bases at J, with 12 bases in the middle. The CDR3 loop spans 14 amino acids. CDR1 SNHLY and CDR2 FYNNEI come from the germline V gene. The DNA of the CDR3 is TGTGCCAGCACGGGGATCGAGGGCAATCAGCCCCAGCATTTT. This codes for CASTGIEGNQPQHF.

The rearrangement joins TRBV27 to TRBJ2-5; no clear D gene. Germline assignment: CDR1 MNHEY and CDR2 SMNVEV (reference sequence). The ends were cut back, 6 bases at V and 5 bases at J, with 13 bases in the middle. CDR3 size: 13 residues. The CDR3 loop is CASSSRVMETQYF. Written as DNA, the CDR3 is TGTGCCAGCAGCTCCCGCGTCATGGAGACCCAGTACTTC.